The 9 T cell receptor beta chains in this list originate from one sample, sequenced in a study of Graves' ophthalmopathy and Graves' hyperthyroidism. The authors amplified TCR beta CDR3 regions, and they did so from RNA transcripts for repertoire sequencing. Following a first-round RT-PCR that used HTBI primers, a second-round multiplex PCR was carried out. TCRdb reprocessed the multiplex PCR reads via MiXCR and lists one record per CDR3 protein. The table shows fewer than 600,000 distinct CDR3 sequences, with about an eighth occurring only once. Sequenced: blood. These receptors were taken from a woman aged 25-40 years with Graves' ophthalmopathy.

This clonotype was picked up a small number of times. It is likely a read error: a sequence one base away is far more abundant. This chain links TRBV12-3 or TRBV12-4 with TRBJ1-1; possible D gene TRBD1, 6 bases. CDR3 size: 13 residues. The CDR3 spells CASSLVGGTGAFF. In nucleotides, the CDR3 is TGTGCCAGCAGTTTAGTGGGGGGCACTGGAGCTTTCTTT.

This clonotype was picked up a small number of times. This sequence joins TRBV5-6 and TRBJ2-3; D gene unclear. The CDR3 sequence is 14 residues long. Deletions cut 7 bases from V and 8 bases from J, with 20 bases between. CDR1 SGHDT and CDR2 YYEEEE come from the germline V gene. In DNA form, the CDR3 reads TGTGCCAGCGTTCTGACCCGACCACAGAGTACGCAGTATTTT. It codes for CASVLTRPQSTQYF.

This clonotype has a handful of counts. This chain joins TRBV20-1 and TRBJ1-1, with D perhaps matching TRBD1 (5 bases). CDR3 length: 13 amino acids. Trimming left V 6 bases short and J 8 bases short, with 19 bases between. Germline assignment: CDR1 DFQATT and CDR2 SNEGSKA (reference sequence). CDR3 sequence (DNA): TGCAGTGCGACGGGCGGGGCTAATTCGGAAGCTTTCTTT. The encoded protein is CSATGGANSEAFF.

The chain has TRBV5-1 and TRBJ2-7, with 11 bases that match TRBD1. The V segment lost 0 bases and the J segment 5 bases; nucleotides outside the gene matches: 1. The CDR3 runs 14 residues. CDR1 is SGHRS, CDR2 YFSETQ, per germline. The CDR3 is CASSLVDRGHEQYF. DNA of the CDR3: TGCGCCAGCAGCTTGGTGGACAGGGGGCACGAGCAGTACTTC. Full variable domain (rest looked up from reference TRBV5-1 and TRBJ2-7): KAGVTQTPRYLIKTRGQQVTLSCSPISGHRSVSWYQQTPGQGLQFLFEYFSETQRNKGNFPGRFSGRQFSNSRSEMNVSTLELGDSALYLCASSLVDRGHEQYFGPGTRLTVT.

This clonotype was detected many times. The chain is built from TRBV6-5 and TRBJ1-1; no clear D. Germline CDR1 reads MNHEY; CDR2 reads SVGAGI. The CDR3 length is 11 residues. Deletions cut 2 bases from V and 7 bases from J, with 5 bases between. CDR3: CASSYVSEAFF. The CDR3 nucleotides read TGTGCCAGCAGTTACGTAAGTGAAGCTTTCTTT.

The rearrangement uses TRBV11-2 and TRBJ2-7; 9 nucleotides match TRBD1. The germline gives CDR1 SGHAT, CDR2 FQNNGV. The CDR3 contains 14 residues. With V trimmed by 1 base and J by 5 bases, 3 bases remained unmatched. This CDR3 is CASSLGTGVHEQYF. DNA of the CDR3: TGTGCCAGCAGCTTAGGGACAGGGGTTCACGAGCAGTACTTC.

This chain links TRBV6-4 with TRBJ2-5, with TRBD2 identical over 9 bases. The CDR3 has 14 residues. In germline, CDR1 is MRHNA, CDR2 SNTAGT. V shed 6 bases and J 7 bases; nucleotides not matched to a gene: 9. CDR3: CASRYLAGIGTQYF. The CDR3 bases are TGTGCCAGCAGATATCTAGCGGGAATAGGGACCCAGTACTTC.

This clonotype was seen more than once but under ten times. The J gene is TRBJ1-1, the V gene TRBV18, with D possibly TRBD1 on 6 matching bases. Germline V gives CDR1 KGHSH, CDR2 LQKENI. The V gene lost 3 bases and the J gene lost 3 bases, with 17 bases spanning the gap. The CDR3 consists of 16 residues. DNA for the CDR3: TGTGCCAGCTCACCCCGACTACAGGGAGGGGACACTGAAGCTTTCTTT. Its translation: CASSPRLQGGDTEAFF. Drawing the rest from reference TRBV18 and TRBJ1-1, the complete variable domain is NAGVMQNPRHLVRRRGQEARLRCSPMKGHSHVYWYRQLPEEGLKFMVYLQKENIIDESGMPKERFSAEFPKEGPSILRIQQVVRGDSAAYFCASSPRLQGGDTEAFFGQGTRLTVV.

In its sample, this clonotype was seen a few times. The chain employs TRBV20-1 and TRBJ2-3; 14 bases fit TRBD2. The CDR3 runs 17 residues. CDR1 and CDR2 from the germline V gene are DFQATT and SNEGSKA (reference sequence). J was trimmed by 2 bases and V by 6 bases; bases with no gene match: 10. This chain's CDR3 is CSAGLAGGPGLTDTQYF. The CDR3, as DNA: TGCAGTGCCGGACTAGCGGGAGGACCCGGACTCACAGATACGCAGTATTTT.